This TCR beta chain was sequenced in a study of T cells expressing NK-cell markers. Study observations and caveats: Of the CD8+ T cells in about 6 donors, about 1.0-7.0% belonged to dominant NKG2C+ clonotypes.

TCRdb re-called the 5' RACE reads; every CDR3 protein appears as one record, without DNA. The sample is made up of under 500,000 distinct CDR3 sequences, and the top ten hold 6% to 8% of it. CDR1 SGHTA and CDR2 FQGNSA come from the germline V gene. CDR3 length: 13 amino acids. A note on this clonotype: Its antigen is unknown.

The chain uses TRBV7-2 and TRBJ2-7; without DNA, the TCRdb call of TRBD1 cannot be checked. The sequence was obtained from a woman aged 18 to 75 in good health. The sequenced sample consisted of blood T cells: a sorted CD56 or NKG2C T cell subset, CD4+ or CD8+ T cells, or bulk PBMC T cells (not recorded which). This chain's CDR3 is CASSLGGTEKQYF.